The 13 T cell receptor beta chains listed next were all sequenced from one sample in a study of shared clonotypes between healthy human individuals. The assay was immunoSEQ multiplex PCR, and TCRdb's table has in-frame clones only and misses some. The table has some 1.1 million clones, about 80% seen once. What was sequenced was memory CD4+ T cells from PBMCs. Subset: CD45RA-negative fraction. The origin of the receptors is a man aged 18 to 30 in good health. Some clones in this sample may be carry-over from other donors' samples.

This clone was detected only a few times. CDR3 loop: CASSVASAADTQYF. DNA for the CDR3: TGTGCCAGCAGCGTAGCCTCCGCGGCAGATACGCAGTATTTT. V is TRBV9 and J is TRBJ2-3; D is unclear. This CDR3 is 14 amino acids long. The germline V gene has CDR1 SGDLS and CDR2 YYNGEE. Trimming removed 0 bases at V and 4 bases at J, with 9 bases between.

In its sample, this clone was seen a few times. The chain uses TRBV7-9 and TRBJ2-2; 10 bases are shared with TRBD2. CDR3 length equals 16 residues. CDR1 SEHNR and CDR2 FQNEAQ come from the germline V gene (reference sequence). J lost 6 bases, V lost 5 bases, and 9 bases had no gene match. The CDR3 sequence is CASSPPTSGTAGELFF. The CDR3 coding sequence is TGTGCCAGCAGCCCCCCCACTAGCGGGACGGCCGGGGAGCTGTTTTTT.

The rearrangement links TRBV2 to TRBJ1-5; D gene uncertain. The germline CDR1 and CDR2 sequences are SNHLY and FYNNEI. The CDR3 loop spans 15 amino acids. Trimming removed 2 bases at V and 0 bases at J, with 8 bases between. The CDR3 loop reads CASSEQPYSNQPQHF. The CDR3 DNA sequence: TGTGCCAGCAGTGAACAGCCCTATAGCAATCAGCCCCAGCATTTT.

The chain combines TRBV18 with TRBJ2-7, with D perhaps TRBD1 or TRBD2 (6 bases each). Germline V lookup: CDR1 KGHSH, CDR2 LQKENI. This CDR3 is 14 amino acids long. Trimming left V 3 bases short and J 6 bases short, with 15 bases between. CDR3 loop: CASSPAQRGVEQYF. CDR3 coding DNA: TGTGCCAGCTCACCGGCTCAAAGGGGGGTCGAGCAGTACTTC.

Note on this clone: This same CDR3 is encoded by further DNA sequences in the sample. This chain joins TRBV5-4 and TRBJ2-2, with 8 bases fitting TRBD2. Germline V gene sequence: CDR1 SGHNT, CDR2 YYREEE (reference sequence). V lost 4 bases, J lost 4 bases, and 3 bases stayed unmatched. The CDR3 length is 14 residues. CDR3 amino acids: CASSLGGGTGELFF. CDR3 nucleotide sequence: TGTGCCAGCAGCCTCGGGGGGGGCACCGGGGAGCTGTTTTTT.

The chain uses TRBV20-1 and TRBJ1-4, with no clear D. This CDR3 comprises 11 residues. V lost 6 bases, J lost 7 bases, and 9 bases lay in between. Germline CDR1 DFQATT, CDR2 SNEGSKA (reference sequence). The CDR3 DNA reads as TGCAGTGCGGAGGGTAGTGAAAAACTGTTTTTT. Residues: CSAEGSEKLFF.

V and J are TRBV10-3 and TRBJ1-3; maybe TRBD1 (5 bases). V lost 6 bases to trimming and J lost 2 bases, with 23 bases between them. The germline gives CDR1 ENHRY, CDR2 SYGVKD. The CDR3 has 18 residues. Here the CDR3 DNA reads TGTGCCATCAGGGGATCCGGAAATGGGGCAGTGACTGGAAACACCATATATTTT. Its protein is CAIRGSGNGAVTGNTIYF.

The V gene is TRBV6-5, the J gene TRBJ1-2; 10 bases agree with TRBD1. The germline CDR1 and CDR2 sequences are MNHEY and SVGAGI. With 10 bases clipped from V and 7 bases from J, the junction kept 9 bases outside the gene matches. The CDR3 totals 13 residues. CDR3 sequence: CATPGQGKGGYTF. The CDR3 DNA sequence: TGTGCCACCCCGGGACAGGGGAAAGGTGGCTACACCTTC.

This chain connects TRBV2 to TRBJ2-5, with TRBD2 matching over 13 bases. The germline V gene encodes CDR1 SNHLY and CDR2 FYNNEI. Losses at the gene ends were 5 bases for V and 7 bases for J; bases not matched to a gene: 1. The CDR3 runs 13 residues. CDR3 loop: CASSRTSGGTQYF. The CDR3 nucleotides are TGTGCCAGCAGTCGGACTAGCGGGGGGACCCAGTACTTC.

Worth noting for this clone: The same CDR3 can be traced to other DNA sequences in this sample. The chain links TRBV5-1 to TRBJ1-4; D is possibly TRBD1 (5 bases). The CDR3 is 15 residues long. The germline V and J ends were trimmed by 0 bases and 3 bases, with 9 bases remaining between them. Germline CDR1 SGHRS, CDR2 YFSETQ. In nucleotides, the CDR3 is TGCGCCAGCAGCTTGGCCGCGGGGGCTAATGAAAAACTGTTTTTT. The encoded protein is CASSLAAGANEKLFF.

The chain is built from TRBV4-3 and TRBJ1-4, with D hard to call. Trimming pared 0 bases from V and 4 bases from J, leaving 15 bases between. The CDR3 loop spans 17 amino acids. In germline, CDR1 is LGHNA, CDR2 YSLEER. The CDR3 reads CASSQEGPSVGNEKLFF. The DNA of the CDR3 is TGCGCCAGCAGCCAAGAAGGCCCGAGTGTGGGTAATGAAAAACTGTTTTTT.

Here the CDR3 reads CASSLAVTGSYEQYF. The CDR3 bases are TGTGCCAGCAGCTTAGCTGTTACGGGCTCCTACGAGCAGTACTTC. This rearrangement joins TRBV7-2 to TRBJ2-7; D remains ambiguous. The CDR3 is made up of 15 amino acids. Germline V CDR1 and CDR2: SGHTA, FQGNSA. Trimming removed 0 bases from V and 0 bases from J, with 9 bases in between.

This clone appeared a few times. This chain uses TRBV10-1 with TRBJ2-7; a possible D gene is TRBD2 (6 bases). CDR3 size: 14 residues. V shed 6 bases and J shed 5 bases, with 17 bases lying between them. Per the germline V gene, CDR1 is WNHNN and CDR2 is SYGVQD (reference sequence). The CDR3: CASRRRLECNEQYF. The CDR3 DNA reads as TGCGCCAGCAGACGTCGACTAGAGTGCAACGAGCAGTACTTC.